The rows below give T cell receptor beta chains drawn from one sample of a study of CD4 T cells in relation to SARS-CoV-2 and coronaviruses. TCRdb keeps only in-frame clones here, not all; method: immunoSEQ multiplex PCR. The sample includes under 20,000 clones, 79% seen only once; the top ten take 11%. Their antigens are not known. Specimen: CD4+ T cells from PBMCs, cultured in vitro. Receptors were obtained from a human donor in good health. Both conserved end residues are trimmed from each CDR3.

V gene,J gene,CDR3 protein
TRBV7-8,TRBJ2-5,ASSPGGGRPEETQY
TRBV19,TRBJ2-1,ASSIDRGRGPPYNEQF
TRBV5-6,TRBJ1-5,ASSSLYPGSVNQPQH
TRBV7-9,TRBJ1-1,ASSLTGLRGTEAF
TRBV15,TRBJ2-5,ATSRDLAQETQY
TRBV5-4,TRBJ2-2,ASSFRTGTTGELF
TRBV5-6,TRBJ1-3,ASSLWSNSGNTIY
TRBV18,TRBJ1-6,ASSPGRLSSYNSPLH
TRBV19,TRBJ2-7,ASSIGGRASNEQY
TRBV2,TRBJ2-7,ASSEELAGGLYEQY
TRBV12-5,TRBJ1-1,ASGFPRQGPEAF
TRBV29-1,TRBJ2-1,SVFSPRNEQF
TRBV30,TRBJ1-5,AWSGDRGNQPQH
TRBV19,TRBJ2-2,ASSVQVPGELF
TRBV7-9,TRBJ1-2,ASRAPAGTDYGYT
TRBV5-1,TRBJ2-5,ASSLSGGGAVETQY
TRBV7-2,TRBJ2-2,ASSLAMTGTGELF
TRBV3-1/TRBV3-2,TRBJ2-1,ASSQVYNARPYNEQF
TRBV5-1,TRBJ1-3,ASSWGSGRSGNTIY
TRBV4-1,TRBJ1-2,ASSHLGTNYGYT
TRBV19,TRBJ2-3,ASGTWSTDTQY
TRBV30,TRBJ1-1,AWVDRATMNTEAF
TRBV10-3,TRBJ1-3,AISGADLNTIY
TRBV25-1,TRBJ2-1,ASSEWEVAGESNEQF
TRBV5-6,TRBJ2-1,ASSLSPTSENEQF
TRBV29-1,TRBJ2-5,SAASTGAQETQY
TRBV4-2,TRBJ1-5,ASSEQFSNQPQH
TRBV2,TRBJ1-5,ASSKRQGGQPQH
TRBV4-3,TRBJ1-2,ASSQDVGLGGYT
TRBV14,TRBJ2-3,ASSQGLAARVDTQY
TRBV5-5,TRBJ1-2,ASSPGREIYGYT
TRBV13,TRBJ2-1,ASSLGSGQNNEQF
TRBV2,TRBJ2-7,ATGTGMHEQY
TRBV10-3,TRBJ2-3,AISDTGGRTDTQY
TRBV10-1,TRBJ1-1,ASAGSTVTEAF
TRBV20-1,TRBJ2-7,SAVDNYEQY
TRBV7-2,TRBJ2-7,ASSRGGGVTYEQY
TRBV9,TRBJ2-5,ASSTMGTSGETQY
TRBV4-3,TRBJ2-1,ASSQMGLVADEQF
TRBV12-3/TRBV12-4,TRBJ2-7,ASSSTGGREQY
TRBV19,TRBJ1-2,ASSIHRNRGWDGYT
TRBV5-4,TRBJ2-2,ASSWGGVGGGELF
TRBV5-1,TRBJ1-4,ASSPLPGDGEKLF
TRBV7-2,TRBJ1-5,ASTITGGQPQH
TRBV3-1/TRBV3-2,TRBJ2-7,ASTSGTAYEQY
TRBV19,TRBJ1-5,ASSILTGYQPQH
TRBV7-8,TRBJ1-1,ASSLQLLGTQAF
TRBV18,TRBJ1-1,ASSPQGRDTEAF
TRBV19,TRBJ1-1,ASSINSQNTEAF
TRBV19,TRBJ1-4,ASSLGNIGEKLF
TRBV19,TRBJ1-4,ASTTTGTYEKLF